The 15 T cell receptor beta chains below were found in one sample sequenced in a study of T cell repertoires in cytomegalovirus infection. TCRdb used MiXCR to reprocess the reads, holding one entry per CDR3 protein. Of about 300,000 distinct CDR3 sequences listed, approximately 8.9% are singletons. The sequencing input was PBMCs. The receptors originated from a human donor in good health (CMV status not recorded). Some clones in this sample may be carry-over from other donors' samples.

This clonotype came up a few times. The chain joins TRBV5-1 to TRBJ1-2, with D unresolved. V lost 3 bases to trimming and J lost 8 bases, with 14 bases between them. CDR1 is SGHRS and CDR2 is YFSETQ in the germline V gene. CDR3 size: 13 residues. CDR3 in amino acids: CASSSSGKRGYTF. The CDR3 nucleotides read TGCGCCAGCAGCTCATCGGGAAAGAGGGGCTACACCTTC.

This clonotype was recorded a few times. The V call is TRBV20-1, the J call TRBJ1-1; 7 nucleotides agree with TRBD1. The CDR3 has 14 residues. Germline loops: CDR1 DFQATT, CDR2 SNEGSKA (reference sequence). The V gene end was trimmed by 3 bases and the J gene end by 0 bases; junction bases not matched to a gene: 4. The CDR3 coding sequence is TGCAGTGCTAGCAGGGGGGTGGTGAACACTGAAGCTTTCTTT. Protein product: CSASRGVVNTEAFF.

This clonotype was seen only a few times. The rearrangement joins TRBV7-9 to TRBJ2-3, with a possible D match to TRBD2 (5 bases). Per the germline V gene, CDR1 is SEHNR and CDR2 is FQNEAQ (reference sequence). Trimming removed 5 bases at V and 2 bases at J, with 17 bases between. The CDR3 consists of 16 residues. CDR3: CASSRRAPRDTDTQYF. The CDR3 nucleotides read TGTGCCAGCAGCCGAAGGGCCCCCCGGGACACAGATACGCAGTATTTT.

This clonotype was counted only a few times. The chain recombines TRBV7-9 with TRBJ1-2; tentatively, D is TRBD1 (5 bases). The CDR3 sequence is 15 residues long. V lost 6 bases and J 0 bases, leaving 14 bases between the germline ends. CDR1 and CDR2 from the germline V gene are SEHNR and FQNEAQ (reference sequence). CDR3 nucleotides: TGTGCCAGCAGAAAAAGGGACGGTTCTAACTATGGCTACACCTTC. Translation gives CASRKRDGSNYGYTF. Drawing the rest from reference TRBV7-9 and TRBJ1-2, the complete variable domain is DTGVSQNPRHKITKRGQNVTFRCDPISEHNRLYWYRQTLGQGPEFLTYFQNEAQLEKSRLLSDRFSAERPKGSFSTLEIQRTEQGDSAMYLCASRKRDGSNYGYTFGSGTRLTVV.

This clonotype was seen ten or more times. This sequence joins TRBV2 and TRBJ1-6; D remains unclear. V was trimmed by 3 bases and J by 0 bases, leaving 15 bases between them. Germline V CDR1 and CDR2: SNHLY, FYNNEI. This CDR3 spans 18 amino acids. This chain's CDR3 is CASSDWPGPSSYNSPLHF. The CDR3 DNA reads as TGTGCCAGCAGTGACTGGCCCGGGCCGAGCTCCTATAATTCACCCCTCCACTTT.

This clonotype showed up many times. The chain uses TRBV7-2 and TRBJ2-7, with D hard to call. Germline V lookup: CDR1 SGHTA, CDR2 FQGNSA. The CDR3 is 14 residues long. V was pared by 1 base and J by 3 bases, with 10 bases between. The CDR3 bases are TGTGCCAGCAGCTTAGGTGTTGGATTCTACGAGCAGTACGTC. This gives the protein CASSLGVGFYEQYV.

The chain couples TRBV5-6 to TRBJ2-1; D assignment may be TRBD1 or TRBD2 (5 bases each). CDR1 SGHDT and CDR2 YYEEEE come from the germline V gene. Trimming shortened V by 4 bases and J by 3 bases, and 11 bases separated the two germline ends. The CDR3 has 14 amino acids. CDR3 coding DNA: TGTGCCAGCAGCATCCGGGACCGCTACAATGAGCAGTTCTTC. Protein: CASSIRDRYNEQFF.

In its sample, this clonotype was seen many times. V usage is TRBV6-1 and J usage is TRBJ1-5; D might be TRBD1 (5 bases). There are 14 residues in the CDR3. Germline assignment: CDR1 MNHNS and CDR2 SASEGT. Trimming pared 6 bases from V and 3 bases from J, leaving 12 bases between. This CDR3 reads CASSKGHPNQPQHF. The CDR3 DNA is TGTGCCAGCAGCAAAGGACATCCCAATCAGCCCCAGCATTTT.

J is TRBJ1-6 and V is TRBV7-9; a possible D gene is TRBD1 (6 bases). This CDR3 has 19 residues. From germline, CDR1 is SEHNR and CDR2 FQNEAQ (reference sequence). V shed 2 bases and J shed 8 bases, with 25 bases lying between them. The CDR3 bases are TGTGCCAGCAGCTTATCTGTGGCTCCCCGAGGCAGGGGTGATTCACCCCTCCACTTT. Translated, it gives CASSLSVAPRGRGDSPLHF.

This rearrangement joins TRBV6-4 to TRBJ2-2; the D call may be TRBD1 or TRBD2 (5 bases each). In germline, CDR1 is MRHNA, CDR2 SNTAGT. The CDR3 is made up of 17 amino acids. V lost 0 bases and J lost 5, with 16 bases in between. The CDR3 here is CASSDSIRGGNTGELFF. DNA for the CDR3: TGTGCCAGCAGTGACTCGATTCGGGGCGGTAATACCGGGGAGCTGTTTTTT.

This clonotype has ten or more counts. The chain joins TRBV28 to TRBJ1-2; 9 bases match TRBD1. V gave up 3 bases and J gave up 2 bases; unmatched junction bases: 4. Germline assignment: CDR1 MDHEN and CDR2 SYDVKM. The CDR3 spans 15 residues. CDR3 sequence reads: CASSFPGQGNYGYTF. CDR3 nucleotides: TGTGCCAGCAGTTTCCCGGGACAGGGCAACTATGGCTACACCTTC.

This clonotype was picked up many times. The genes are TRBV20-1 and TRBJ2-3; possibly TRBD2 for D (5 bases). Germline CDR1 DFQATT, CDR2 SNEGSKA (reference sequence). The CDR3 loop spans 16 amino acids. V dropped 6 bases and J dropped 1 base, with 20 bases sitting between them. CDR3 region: CSAPRTGSRGTDTQYF. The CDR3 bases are TGCAGTGCCCCGCGGACTGGTAGTCGAGGCACAGATACGCAGTATTTT.

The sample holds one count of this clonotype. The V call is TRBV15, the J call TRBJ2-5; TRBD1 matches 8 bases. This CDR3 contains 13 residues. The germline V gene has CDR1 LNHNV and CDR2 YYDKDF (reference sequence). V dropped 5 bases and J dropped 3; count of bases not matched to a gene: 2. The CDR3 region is CATSGQGKETQYF. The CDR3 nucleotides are TGTGCCACCAGCGGACAGGGAAAAGAGACCCAGTACTTC.

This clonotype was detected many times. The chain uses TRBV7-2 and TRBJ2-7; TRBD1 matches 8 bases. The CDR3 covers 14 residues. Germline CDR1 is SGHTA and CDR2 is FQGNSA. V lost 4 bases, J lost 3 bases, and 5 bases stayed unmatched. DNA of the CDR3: TGTGCCAGCAGCTCCACAGGGGGGAACTACGAGCAGTACTTC. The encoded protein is CASSSTGGNYEQYF. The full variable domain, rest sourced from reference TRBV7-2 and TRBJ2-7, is GAGVSQSPSNKVTEKGKDVELRCDPISGHTALYWYRQSLGQGLEFLIYFQGNSAPDKSGLPSDRFSAERTGGSVSTLTIQRTQQEDSAVYLCASSSTGGNYEQYFGPGTRLTVT.

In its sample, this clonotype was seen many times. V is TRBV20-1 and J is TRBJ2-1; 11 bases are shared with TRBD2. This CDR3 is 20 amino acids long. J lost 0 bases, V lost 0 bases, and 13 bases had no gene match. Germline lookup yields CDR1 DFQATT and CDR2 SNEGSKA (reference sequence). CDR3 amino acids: CSARDPRGTSGFSSYNEQFF. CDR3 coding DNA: TGCAGTGCTAGAGATCCGCGCGGGACTAGCGGTTTCAGCTCCTACAATGAGCAGTTCTTC.